The source of this T cell receptor beta chain is a study of T cell changes during pregnancy in multiple sclerosis. This CDR3 is built from 14 residues. Per the germline V gene, CDR1 is MNHNY and CDR2 is SVGAGI (reference sequence). The V and J ends lost 6 bases and 4 bases respectively, with 15 bases between them. The data were produced by immunoSEQ multiplex PCR, yet TCRdb's version contains in-frame clones alone and is incomplete. The sample records 40,000 to 55,000 clones, 89% being singletons. The starting material was CD4+ T cells from peripheral blood mononuclear cells, obtained after pregnancy. This TCR derives from a female donor with multiple sclerosis, enrolled in a pregnancy study. This chain connects TRBV6-6 to TRBJ2-5, with D possibly TRBD1 on 5 matching bases. Written as DNA, the CDR3 is TGTGCCAGCAGACCCGGAGACAGAAGAGAGACCCAGTACTTC. Its protein product is CASRPGDRRETQYF.